This entry lists 17 T cell receptor beta chains sequenced from one sample in a study of T cell responses to AZD1222 COVID-19 vaccine. The table came from immunoSEQ multiplex PCR; TCRdb's copy has only in-frame clones and leaves some out. The data contain under 200,000 clones, 94% of them singletons. Specimen: peripheral blood, collected on day 0 of AZD1222 vaccination. Receptors were obtained from an adult in good health.

This chain links TRBV9 with TRBJ1-2, with D possibly being TRBD1 (6 bases). Per the germline V gene, CDR1 is SGDLS and CDR2 is YYNGEE. Trimming took off 1 base at V and 2 bases at J, with 9 bases between the two ends. This CDR3 region has 14 residues. CDR3 region: CASSVSGTNYGYTF. For the CDR3, the DNA is TGTGCCAGCAGCGTATCGGGGACAAACTATGGCTACACCTTC.

V is TRBV3-1 (or the pseudogene TRBV3-2) and J is TRBJ2-7, with D perhaps matching TRBD1 (7 bases). Deletions cut 4 bases from V and 3 bases from J, with 19 bases between. The CDR3 runs 16 residues. Germline assignment: CDR1 LGHDT and CDR2 YNNKEL (reference sequence). CDR3 DNA sequence: TGTGCCAGCAGCCTAGGGTGGGCAGGGGGGATCTACGAGCAGTACTTC. Translating it yields CASSLGWAGGIYEQYF.

This clone appeared a single time. This chain joins TRBV7-9 and TRBJ2-3; TRBD2 might be the D (5 bases). V dropped 1 base and J dropped 10 bases, with 12 bases sitting between them. The CDR3 totals 13 residues. Germline-derived CDR1 and CDR2 are SEHNR and FQNEAQ (reference sequence). The CDR3 nucleotides are TGTGCCAGCAGCTTAGAAGGTAGCGCAGCGCAGTATTTT. Residues: CASSLEGSAAQYF.

V and J are TRBV27 and TRBJ2-1, with D possibly being TRBD2 (6 bases). The CDR3 spans 15 residues. V dropped 2 bases and J dropped 4 bases, with 12 bases sitting between them. Germline V gene lookup returns CDR1 MNHEY and CDR2 SMNVEV (reference sequence). CDR3 in DNA: TGTGCCAGCAGTTTAGAGGCTAGCGCATACAATGAGCAGTTCTTC. Translation gives CASSLEASAYNEQFF.

The chain has TRBV5-1 and TRBJ1-3; D perhaps matches TRBD1 (6 bases). Germline V gene data show CDR1 as SGHRS and CDR2 as YFSETQ. The CDR3 sequence is 14 residues long. Trimming pared 2 bases from V and 4 bases from J, leaving 10 bases between. The CDR3 loop reads CASSLGGLGNTIYF. The CDR3 DNA is TGCGCCAGCAGCTTAGGGGGGCTGGGAAACACCATATATTTT. Combining the CDR3 with reference TRBV5-1 and TRBJ1-3 gives the whole variable domain KAGVTQTPRYLIKTRGQQVTLSCSPISGHRSVSWYQQTPGQGLQFLFEYFSETQRNKGNFPGRFSGRQFSNSRSEMNVSTLELGDSALYLCASSLGGLGNTIYFGEGSWLTVV.

The CDR3 sequence is CASSGTGGRRRQPQHF. In DNA form, the CDR3 reads TGTGCCAGCAGCGGGACAGGCGGACGGAGACGTCAGCCCCAGCATTTT. V is TRBV28 and J is TRBJ1-5, with 8 nucleotides matching TRBD1. Germline CDR1 MDHEN, CDR2 SYDVKM. This CDR3 spans 16 amino acids. After removal of 6 bases from V and 6 bases from J, the junction contained 13 bases not matched to a gene.

The chain joins TRBV28 to TRBJ2-5, with 7 bases lining up with TRBD2. J gave up 2 bases and V 4 bases, and 4 bases lay outside the gene matches. Germline V lookup: CDR1 MDHEN, CDR2 SYDVKM. The CDR3 sequence is 14 residues long. Written as DNA, the CDR3 is TGTGCCAGCAGTTCACGGGACTATCAAGAGACCCAGTACTTC. Encoded protein: CASSSRDYQETQYF.

This rearrangement joins TRBV3-1 (or the pseudogene TRBV3-2) to TRBJ2-7, with D maybe TRBD2 (6 bases). V lost 6 bases, J lost 7 bases, and 25 bases lay in between. The CDR3 contains 16 residues. Per the germline V gene, CDR1 is LGHDT and CDR2 is YNNKEL (reference sequence). This chain's CDR3 is CASRPPGIGGEREQYF. DNA for the CDR3: TGTGCCAGCAGACCGCCGGGAATCGGGGGAGAGAGGGAGCAGTACTTC.

This clone was recorded only once. The chain links TRBV6-5 to TRBJ1-4; 8 nucleotides agree with TRBD1. The CDR3 is 15 residues long. Germline V lookup: CDR1 MNHEY, CDR2 SVGAGI. V was pared by 7 bases and J by 4 bases, with 8 bases of the junction left unmatched. CDR3 residues: CASNGLDRDNEKLFF. CDR3 DNA sequence: TGTGCCAGCAATGGATTGGACAGGGATAATGAAAAACTGTTTTTT.

The genes are TRBV10-3 and TRBJ2-3, with D uncertain. The CDR3 spans 13 residues. V shed 7 bases and J shed 0 bases, with 8 bases lying between them. Germline V gene sequence: CDR1 ENHRY, CDR2 SYGVKD. In nucleotides, the CDR3 is TGTGCCATCACGAGGTCTAGCACAGATACGCAGTATTTT. It encodes CAITRSSTDTQYF.

The chain links TRBV5-1 to TRBJ2-5, with D perhaps matching TRBD1 or TRBD2 (7 bases each). V lost 7 bases, J lost 2 bases, and 15 bases lay in between. In germline, CDR1 is SGHRS, CDR2 YFSETQ. This CDR3 is 14 amino acids long. The CDR3 DNA reads as TGCGCCAGCTCAAGACAGGGAGGGCAAGAGACCCAGTACTTC. Translated, it gives CASSRQGGQETQYF.

About this clone itself: Other DNA sequences in this specimen translate into the identical CDR3. The chain links TRBV11-3 to TRBJ1-6; D is undetermined. The V end lost 4 bases, the J end lost 7 bases, and 5 bases lay between the germline ends. This CDR3 has 12 residues. Looked up from germline, CDR1 is SGHNT and CDR2 is YENEEA. This chain's CDR3 is CASSSGNSPLHF. The CDR3 DNA follows: TGTGCCAGCAGCTCCGGCAATTCACCCCTCCACTTT.

This clone has just one count. DNA for the CDR3: TGTGCCAGCAGGGTCCACAATACGAACACCGGGGAGCTGTTTTTT. Amino acids: CASRVHNTNTGELFF. V usage is TRBV28 and J usage is TRBJ2-2; no definite D call. The CDR3 is 15 residues long. Trimming pared 6 bases from V and 0 bases from J, leaving 11 bases between. The germline CDR1 and CDR2 sequences are MDHEN and SYDVKM.

The chain carries TRBV9 and TRBJ1-5, with 8 bases matching TRBD1. Germline values: CDR1 SGDLS, CDR2 YYNGEE. J lost 5 bases, V lost 0 bases, and 4 bases had no gene match. This CDR3 comprises 15 residues. CDR3 protein: CASSVEAGQDQPQHF. The CDR3 DNA follows: TGTGCCAGCAGCGTAGAGGCGGGACAGGATCAGCCCCAGCATTTT. Drawing the rest from reference TRBV9 and TRBJ1-5, the complete variable domain is DSGVTQTPKHLITATGQRVTLRCSPRSGDLSVYWYQQSLDQGLQFLIQYYNGEERAKGNILERFSAQQFPDLHSELNLSSLELGDSALYFCASSVEAGQDQPQHFGDGTRLSIL.

The rearrangement links TRBV5-1 to TRBJ2-1, with D unclear. Germline V gene data show CDR1 as SGHRS and CDR2 as YFSETQ. The CDR3 spans 12 residues. The ends were cut back, 7 bases at V and 7 bases at J, with 12 bases in the middle. In nucleotides, the CDR3 is TGCGCCAGCGCGACTGTTTGGAATGAGCAGTTCTTC. Protein: CASATVWNEQFF.

DNA of the CDR3: TGCGCCAGCAGGACAGCTAGCACAGATACGCAGTATTTT. It yields the protein CASRTASTDTQYF. V usage is TRBV10-2 and J usage is TRBJ2-3; maybe TRBD1 (5 bases). The V and J ends lost 6 bases and 0 bases respectively, with 7 bases between them. The CDR3 has 13 residues. Germline CDR1 reads WSHSY; CDR2 reads SAAADI.

J is TRBJ2-3 and V is TRBV6-4; D ambiguous. V gave up 0 bases and J gave up 5 bases, with 6 bases separating them. The CDR3 has 13 amino acids. Germline CDR1 and CDR2: MRHNA and SNTAGT. The CDR3 bases are TGTGCCAGCAGTGACTCCCGCGGAGATACGCAGTATTTT. It codes for CASSDSRGDTQYF.